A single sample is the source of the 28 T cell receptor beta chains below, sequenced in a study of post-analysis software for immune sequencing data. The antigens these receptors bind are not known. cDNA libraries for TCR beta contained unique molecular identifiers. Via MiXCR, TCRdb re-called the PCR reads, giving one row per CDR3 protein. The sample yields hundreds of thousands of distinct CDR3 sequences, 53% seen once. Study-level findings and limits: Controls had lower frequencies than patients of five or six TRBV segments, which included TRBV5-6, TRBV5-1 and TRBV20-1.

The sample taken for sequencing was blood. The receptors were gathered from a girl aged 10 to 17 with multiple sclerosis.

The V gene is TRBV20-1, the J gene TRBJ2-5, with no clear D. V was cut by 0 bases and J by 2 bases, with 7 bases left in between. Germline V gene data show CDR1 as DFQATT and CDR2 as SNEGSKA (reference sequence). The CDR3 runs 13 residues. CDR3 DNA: TGCAGTGCTAGAGAAGCTCCACAAGAGACCCAGTACTTC. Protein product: CSAREAPQETQYF.

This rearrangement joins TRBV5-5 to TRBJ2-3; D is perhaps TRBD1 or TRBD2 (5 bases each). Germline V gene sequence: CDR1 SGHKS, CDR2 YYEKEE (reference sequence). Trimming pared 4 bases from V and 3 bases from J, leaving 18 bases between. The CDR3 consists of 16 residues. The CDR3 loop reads CASSPQGPPGTDTQYF. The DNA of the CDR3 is TGTGCCAGCAGCCCCCAGGGACCCCCCGGGACAGATACGCAGTATTTT.

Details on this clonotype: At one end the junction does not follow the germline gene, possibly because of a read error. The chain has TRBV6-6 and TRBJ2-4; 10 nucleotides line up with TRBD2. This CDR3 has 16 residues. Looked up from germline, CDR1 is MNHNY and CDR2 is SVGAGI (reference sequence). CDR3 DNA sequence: TGTGCCAGCAGTCCTCGGACTAGCGGATCCAAAAACATTCGGTACTTC. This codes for CASSPRTSGSKNIRYF.

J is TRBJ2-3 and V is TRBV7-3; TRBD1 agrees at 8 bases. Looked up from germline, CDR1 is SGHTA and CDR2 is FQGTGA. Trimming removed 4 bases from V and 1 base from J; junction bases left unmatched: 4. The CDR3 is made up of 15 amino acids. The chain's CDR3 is CASSYYRGGTDTQYF. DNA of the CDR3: TGTGCCAGCAGCTATTACAGGGGGGGCACAGATACGCAGTATTTT.

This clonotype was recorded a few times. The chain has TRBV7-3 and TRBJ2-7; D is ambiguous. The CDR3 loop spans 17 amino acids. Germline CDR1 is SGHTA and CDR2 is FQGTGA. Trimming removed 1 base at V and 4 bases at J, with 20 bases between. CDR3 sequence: CASSLNWTKVGPYEQYF. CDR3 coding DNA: TGTGCCAGCAGCTTAAACTGGACGAAAGTCGGACCTTACGAGCAGTACTTC.

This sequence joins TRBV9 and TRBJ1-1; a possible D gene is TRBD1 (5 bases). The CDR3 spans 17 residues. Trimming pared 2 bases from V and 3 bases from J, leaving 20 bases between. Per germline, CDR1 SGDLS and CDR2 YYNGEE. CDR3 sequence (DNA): TGTGCCAGCAGCGTGTCGGTGGGCAGGGAATGGGACACTGAAGCTTTCTTT. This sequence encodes CASSVSVGREWDTEAFF.

The CDR3 loop reads CRAGAGGSPYEQYF. CDR3 bases: TGCAGAGCCGGGGCAGGCGGGAGCCCCTACGAGCAGTACTTC. The rearrangement uses TRBV20-1 and TRBJ2-7; 7 nucleotides line up with TRBD2. The CDR3 consists of 14 residues. Germline assignment: CDR1 DFQATT and CDR2 SNEGSKA (reference sequence).

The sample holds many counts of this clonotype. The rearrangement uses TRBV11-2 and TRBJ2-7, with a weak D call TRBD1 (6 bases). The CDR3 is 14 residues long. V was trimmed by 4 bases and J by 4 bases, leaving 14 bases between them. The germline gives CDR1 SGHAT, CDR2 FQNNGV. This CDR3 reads CASSSGQNLYEQYF. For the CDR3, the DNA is TGTGCCAGCAGCTCCGGACAGAACTTATACGAGCAGTACTTC.

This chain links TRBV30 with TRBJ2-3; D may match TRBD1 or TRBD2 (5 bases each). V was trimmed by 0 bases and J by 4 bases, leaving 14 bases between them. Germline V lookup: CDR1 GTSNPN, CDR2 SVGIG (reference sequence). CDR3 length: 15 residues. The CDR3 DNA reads TGTGCCTGGAGTGTACTGGCAGGGAGCGCAGATACGCAGTATTTT. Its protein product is CAWSVLAGSADTQYF.

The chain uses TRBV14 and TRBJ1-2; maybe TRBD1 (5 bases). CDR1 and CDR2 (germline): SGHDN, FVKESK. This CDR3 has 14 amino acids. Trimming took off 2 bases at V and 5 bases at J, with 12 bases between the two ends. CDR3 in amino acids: CASSQTGVGYGYTF. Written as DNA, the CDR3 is TGTGCCAGCAGCCAAACAGGAGTTGGGTATGGCTACACCTTC. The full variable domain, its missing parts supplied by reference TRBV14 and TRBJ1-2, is EAGVTQFPSHSVIEKGQTVTLRCDPISGHDNLYWYRRVMGKEIKFLLHFVKESKQDESGMPNNRFLAERTGGTYSTLKVQPAELEDSGVYFCASSQTGVGYGYTFGSGTRLTVV.

The CDR3 region has the DNA TGTGCCAGCAGTGAAGCTCGGGGTCAGCCCCAGCATTTT. This gives the protein CASSEARGQPQHF. V and J are TRBV6-1 and TRBJ1-5, with D uncertain. Trimming pared 0 bases from V and 6 bases from J, leaving 6 bases between. The germline gives CDR1 MNHNS, CDR2 SASEGT. This CDR3 region has 13 residues.

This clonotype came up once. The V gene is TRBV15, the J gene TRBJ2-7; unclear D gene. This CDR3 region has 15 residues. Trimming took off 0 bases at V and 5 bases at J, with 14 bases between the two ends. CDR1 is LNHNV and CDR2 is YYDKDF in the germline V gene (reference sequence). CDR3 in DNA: TGTGCCACCAGCAGAGAAACCGGTGGCCTCCACGAGCAGTACTTC. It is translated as CATSRETGGLHEQYF.

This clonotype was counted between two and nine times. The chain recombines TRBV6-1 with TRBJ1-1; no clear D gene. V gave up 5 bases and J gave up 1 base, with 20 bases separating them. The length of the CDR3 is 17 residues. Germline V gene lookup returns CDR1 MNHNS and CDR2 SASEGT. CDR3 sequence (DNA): TGTGCCAGCAGTCGAACCCCTCAGAGGGAGGGGAACACTGAAGCTTTCTTT. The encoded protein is CASSRTPQREGNTEAFF.

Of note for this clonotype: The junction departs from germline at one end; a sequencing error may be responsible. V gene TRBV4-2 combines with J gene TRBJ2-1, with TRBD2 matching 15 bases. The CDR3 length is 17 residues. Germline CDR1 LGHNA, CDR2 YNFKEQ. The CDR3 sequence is CASNQRTSGRAYNEQFF. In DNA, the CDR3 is TGTGCCAGCAACCAAAGGACTAGCGGGAGGGCCTACAATGAGCAGTTCTTC.

CDR3 DNA: TGCAGTGCTAGAACGGGAATAGCCAAAAACATTCAGTACTTC. It specifies CSARTGIAKNIQYF. This chain joins TRBV20-1 and TRBJ2-4, with D maybe TRBD2 (5 bases). This CDR3 contains 14 residues. Germline V gene sequence: CDR1 DFQATT, CDR2 SNEGSKA (reference sequence). The V and J ends lost 2 bases and 0 bases respectively, with 8 bases between them.

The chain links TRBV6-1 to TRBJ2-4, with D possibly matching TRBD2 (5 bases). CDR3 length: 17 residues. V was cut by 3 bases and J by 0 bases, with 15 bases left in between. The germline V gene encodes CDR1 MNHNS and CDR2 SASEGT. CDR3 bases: TGTGCCAGCAGTGATAAGGACTGGATGCTAGCCAAAAACATTCAGTACTTC. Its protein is CASSDKDWMLAKNIQYF.

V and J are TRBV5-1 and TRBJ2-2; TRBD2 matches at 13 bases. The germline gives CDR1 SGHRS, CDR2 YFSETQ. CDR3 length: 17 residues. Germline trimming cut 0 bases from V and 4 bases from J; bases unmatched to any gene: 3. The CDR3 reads CASSLGGLAGVTGELFF. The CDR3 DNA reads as TGCGCCAGCAGCTTGGGAGGACTAGCGGGAGTCACCGGGGAGCTGTTTTTT.

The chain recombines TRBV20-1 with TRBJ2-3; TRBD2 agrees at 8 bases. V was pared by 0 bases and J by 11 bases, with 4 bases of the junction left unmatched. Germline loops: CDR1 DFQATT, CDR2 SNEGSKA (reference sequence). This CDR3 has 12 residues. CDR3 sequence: CSARETSARQYF. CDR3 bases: TGCAGTGCTAGAGAGACTAGCGCAAGGCAGTATTTT.

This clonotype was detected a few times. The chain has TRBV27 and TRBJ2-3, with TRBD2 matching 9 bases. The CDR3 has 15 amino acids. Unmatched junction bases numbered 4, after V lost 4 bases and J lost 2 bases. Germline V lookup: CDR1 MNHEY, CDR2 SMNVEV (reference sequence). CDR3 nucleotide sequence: TGTGCCAGCAGTTCGGGACTAGCCTACACAGATACGCAGTATTTT. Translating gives CASSSGLAYTDTQYF.

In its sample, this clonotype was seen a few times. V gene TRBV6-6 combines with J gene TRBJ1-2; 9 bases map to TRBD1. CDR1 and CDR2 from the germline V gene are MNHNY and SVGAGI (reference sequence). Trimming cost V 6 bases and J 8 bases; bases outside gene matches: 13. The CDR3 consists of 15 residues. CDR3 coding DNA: TGTGCCAGCAGCCAGGGACAGGGACCCCTAGGCGGCTACACCTTC. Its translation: CASSQGQGPLGGYTF.

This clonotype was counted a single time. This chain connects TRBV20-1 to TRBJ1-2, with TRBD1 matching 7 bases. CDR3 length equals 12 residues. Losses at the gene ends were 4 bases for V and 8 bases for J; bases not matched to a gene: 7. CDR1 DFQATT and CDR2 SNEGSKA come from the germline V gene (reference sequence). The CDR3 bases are TGCAGTGCTAAAATCCAGGGGGGAGGCTACACCTTC. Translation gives CSAKIQGGGYTF.

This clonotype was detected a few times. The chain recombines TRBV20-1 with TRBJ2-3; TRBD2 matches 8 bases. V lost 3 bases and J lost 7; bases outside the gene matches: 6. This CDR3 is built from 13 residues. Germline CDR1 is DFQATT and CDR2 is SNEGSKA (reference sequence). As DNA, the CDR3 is TGCAGTGCTAGCTCAGCGGGAGTATATACGCAGTATTTT. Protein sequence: CSASSAGVYTQYF.

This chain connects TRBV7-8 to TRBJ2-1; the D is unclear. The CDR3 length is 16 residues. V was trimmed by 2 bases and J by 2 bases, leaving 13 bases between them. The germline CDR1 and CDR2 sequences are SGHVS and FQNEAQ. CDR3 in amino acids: CASSLQRRSPYNEQFF. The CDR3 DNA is TGTGCCAGCAGCTTACAACGACGGAGCCCCTACAATGAGCAGTTCTTC.

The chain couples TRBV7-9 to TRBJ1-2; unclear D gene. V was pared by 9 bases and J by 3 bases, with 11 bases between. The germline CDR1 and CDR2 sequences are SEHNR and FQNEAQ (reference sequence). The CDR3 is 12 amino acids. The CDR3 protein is CASGSNDYGYTF. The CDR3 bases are TGTGCCAGTGGGTCCAATGACTATGGCTACACCTTC. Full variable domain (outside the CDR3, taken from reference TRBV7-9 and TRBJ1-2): DTGVSQNPRHKITKRGQNVTFRCDPISEHNRLYWYRQTLGQGPEFLTYFQNEAQLEKSRLLSDRFSAERPKGSFSTLEIQRTEQGDSAMYLCASGSNDYGYTFGSGTRLTVV.

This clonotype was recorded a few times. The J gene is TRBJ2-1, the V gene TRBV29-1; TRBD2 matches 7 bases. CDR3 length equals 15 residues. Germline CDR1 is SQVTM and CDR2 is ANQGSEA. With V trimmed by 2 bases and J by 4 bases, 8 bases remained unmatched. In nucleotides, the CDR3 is TGCAGCGTTGAACTAGCGGTTACTACTTACAATGAGCAGTTCTTC. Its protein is CSVELAVTTYNEQFF.

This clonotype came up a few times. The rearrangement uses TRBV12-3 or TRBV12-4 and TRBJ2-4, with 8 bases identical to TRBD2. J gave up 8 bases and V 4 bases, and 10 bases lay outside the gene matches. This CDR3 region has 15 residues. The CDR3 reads CASSSSGRTGDIQYF. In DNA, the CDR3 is TGTGCCAGCAGTTCCAGCGGGAGAACGGGTGACATTCAGTACTTC.

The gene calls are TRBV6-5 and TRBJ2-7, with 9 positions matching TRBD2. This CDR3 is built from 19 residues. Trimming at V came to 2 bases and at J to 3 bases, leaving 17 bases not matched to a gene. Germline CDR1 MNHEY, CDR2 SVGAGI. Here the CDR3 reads CASSYRTSGPLPHFYEQYF. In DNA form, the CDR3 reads TGTGCCAGCAGTTACCGCACTAGCGGGCCCCTTCCCCACTTCTACGAGCAGTACTTC.

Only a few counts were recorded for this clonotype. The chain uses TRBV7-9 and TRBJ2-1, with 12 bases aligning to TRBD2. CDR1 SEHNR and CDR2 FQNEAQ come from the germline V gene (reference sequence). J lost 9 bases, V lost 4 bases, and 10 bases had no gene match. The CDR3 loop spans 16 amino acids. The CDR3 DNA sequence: TGTGCCAGCAGCTCCATTCGGCTAGCGGGGGGGGTTGAGCAGTTCTTC. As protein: CASSSIRLAGGVEQFF. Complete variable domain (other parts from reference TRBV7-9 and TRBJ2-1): DTGVSQNPRHKITKRGQNVTFRCDPISEHNRLYWYRQTLGQGPEFLTYFQNEAQLEKSRLLSDRFSAERPKGSFSTLEIQRTEQGDSAMYLCASSSIRLAGGVEQFFGPGTRLTVL.